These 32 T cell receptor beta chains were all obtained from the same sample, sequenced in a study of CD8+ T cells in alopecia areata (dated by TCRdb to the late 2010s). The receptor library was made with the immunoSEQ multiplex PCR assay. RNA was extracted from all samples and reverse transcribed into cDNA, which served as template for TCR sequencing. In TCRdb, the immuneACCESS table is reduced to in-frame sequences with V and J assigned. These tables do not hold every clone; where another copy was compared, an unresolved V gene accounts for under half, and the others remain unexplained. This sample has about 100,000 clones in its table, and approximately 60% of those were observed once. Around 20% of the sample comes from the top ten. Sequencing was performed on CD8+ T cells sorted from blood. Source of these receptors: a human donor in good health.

CDR3 loop: CSVGDREAFF. Written as DNA, the CDR3 is TGCAGCGTGGGGGACAGGGAAGCTTTCTTT. The chain joins TRBV29-1 to TRBJ1-1; 8 bases are a match to TRBD1. This CDR3 spans 10 amino acids. The ends lost 6 bases at V and 8 bases at J; junction bases unmatched: 2. Looked up from germline, CDR1 is SQVTM and CDR2 is ANQGSEA.

The DNA for the CDR3 is TGTGCCTGGAGCCGAGGAAGGAATGAAAAACTGTTTTTT. This codes for CAWSRGRNEKLFF. The chain recombines TRBV30 with TRBJ1-4, with D unclear. CDR1 is GTSNPN, CDR2 SVGIG, per germline (reference sequence). The CDR3 is 13 amino acids. Trimming left V 3 bases short and J 5 bases short, with 10 bases between.

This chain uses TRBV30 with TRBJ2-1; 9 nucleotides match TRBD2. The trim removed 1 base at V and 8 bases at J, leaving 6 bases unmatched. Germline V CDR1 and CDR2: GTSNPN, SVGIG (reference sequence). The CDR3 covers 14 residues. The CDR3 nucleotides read TGTGCCTGGAGTGACGGCGGGGGGGCCGATGAGCAGTTCTTC. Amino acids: CAWSDGGGADEQFF.

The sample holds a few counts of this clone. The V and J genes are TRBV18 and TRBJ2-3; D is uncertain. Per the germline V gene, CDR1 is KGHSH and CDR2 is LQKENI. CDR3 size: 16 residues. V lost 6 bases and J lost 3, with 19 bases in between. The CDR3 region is CASSFRYLWLTDTQYF. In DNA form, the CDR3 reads TGTGCCAGCTCGTTCCGGTATTTGTGGCTTACAGATACGCAGTATTTT.

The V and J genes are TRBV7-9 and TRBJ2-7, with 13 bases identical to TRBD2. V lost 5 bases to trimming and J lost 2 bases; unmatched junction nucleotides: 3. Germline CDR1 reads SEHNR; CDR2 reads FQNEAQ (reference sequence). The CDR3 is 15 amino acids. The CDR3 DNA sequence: TGTGCCAGCAGCCCTACTAGCGGGGGGGCCTACGAGCAGTACTTC. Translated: CASSPTSGGAYEQYF.

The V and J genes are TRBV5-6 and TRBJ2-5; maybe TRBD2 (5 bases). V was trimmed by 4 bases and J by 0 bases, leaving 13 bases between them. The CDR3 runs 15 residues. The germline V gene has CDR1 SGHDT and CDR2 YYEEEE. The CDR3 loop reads CASSTREQNQETQYF. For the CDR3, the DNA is TGTGCCAGCAGCACTCGGGAACAGAACCAAGAGACCCAGTACTTC.

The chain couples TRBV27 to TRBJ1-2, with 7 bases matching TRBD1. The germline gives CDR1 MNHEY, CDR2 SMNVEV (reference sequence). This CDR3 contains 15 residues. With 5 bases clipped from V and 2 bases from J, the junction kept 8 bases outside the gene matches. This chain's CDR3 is CASSPGTDTNYGYTF. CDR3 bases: TGTGCCAGCAGTCCCGGGACAGATACCAACTATGGCTACACCTTC.

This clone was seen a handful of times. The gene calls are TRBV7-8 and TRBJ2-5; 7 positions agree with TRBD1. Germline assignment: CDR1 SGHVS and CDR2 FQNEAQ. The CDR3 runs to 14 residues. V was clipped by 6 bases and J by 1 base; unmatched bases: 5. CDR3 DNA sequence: TGTGCCAGCAGTTCCAACAGGGGCCAAGAGACCCAGTACTTC. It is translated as CASSSNRGQETQYF.

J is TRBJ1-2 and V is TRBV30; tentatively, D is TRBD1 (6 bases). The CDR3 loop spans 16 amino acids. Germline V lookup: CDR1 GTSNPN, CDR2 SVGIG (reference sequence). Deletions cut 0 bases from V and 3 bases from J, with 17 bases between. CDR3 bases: TGTGCCTGGAGTGTTCCCAGAGGGGGGAGCGACTATGGCTACACCTTC. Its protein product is CAWSVPRGGSDYGYTF.

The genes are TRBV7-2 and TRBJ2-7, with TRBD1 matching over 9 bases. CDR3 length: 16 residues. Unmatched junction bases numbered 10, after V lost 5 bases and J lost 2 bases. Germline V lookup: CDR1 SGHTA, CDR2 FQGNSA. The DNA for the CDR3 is TGTGCCAGCAGCGTTACAGGGGGCGCAGGGGCCTACGAGCAGTACTTC. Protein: CASSVTGGAGAYEQYF.

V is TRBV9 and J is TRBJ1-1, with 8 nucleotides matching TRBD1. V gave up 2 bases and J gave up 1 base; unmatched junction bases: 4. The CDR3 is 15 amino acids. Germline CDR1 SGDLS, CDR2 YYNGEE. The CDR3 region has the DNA TGTGCCAGCAGCGTTCCGCAGGGGGCGAACACTGAAGCTTTCTTT. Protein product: CASSVPQGANTEAFF.

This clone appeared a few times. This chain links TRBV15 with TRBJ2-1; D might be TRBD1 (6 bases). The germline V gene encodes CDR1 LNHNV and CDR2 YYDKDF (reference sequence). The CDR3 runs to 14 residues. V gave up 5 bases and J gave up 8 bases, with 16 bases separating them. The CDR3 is CATSGQGSTDEQFF. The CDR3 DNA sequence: TGTGCCACCAGCGGGCAGGGGAGTACCGATGAGCAGTTCTTC.

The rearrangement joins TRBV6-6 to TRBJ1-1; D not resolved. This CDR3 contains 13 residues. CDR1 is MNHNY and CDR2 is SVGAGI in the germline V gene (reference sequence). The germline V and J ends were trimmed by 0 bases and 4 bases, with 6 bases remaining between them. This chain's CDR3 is CASSYSWGTEAFF. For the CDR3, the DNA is TGTGCCAGCAGTTACTCGTGGGGCACTGAAGCTTTCTTT.

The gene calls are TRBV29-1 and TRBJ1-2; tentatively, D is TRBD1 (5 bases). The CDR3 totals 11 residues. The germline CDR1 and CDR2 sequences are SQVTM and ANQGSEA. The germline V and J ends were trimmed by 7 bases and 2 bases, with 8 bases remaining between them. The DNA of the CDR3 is TGCAGCGGCCGGGACAACTATGGCTACACCTTC. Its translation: CSGRDNYGYTF.

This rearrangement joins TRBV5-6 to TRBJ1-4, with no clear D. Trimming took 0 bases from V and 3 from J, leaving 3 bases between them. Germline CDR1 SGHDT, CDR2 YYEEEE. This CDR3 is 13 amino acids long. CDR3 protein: CASSLDPNEKLFF. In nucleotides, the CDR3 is TGTGCCAGCAGCTTGGACCCTAATGAAAAACTGTTTTTT. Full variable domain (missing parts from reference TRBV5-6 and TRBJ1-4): DAGVTQSPTHLIKTRGQQVTLRCSPKSGHDTVSWYQQALGQGPQFIFQYYEEEERQRGNFPDRFSGHQFPNYSSELNVNALLLGDSALYLCASSLDPNEKLFFGSGTQLSVL.

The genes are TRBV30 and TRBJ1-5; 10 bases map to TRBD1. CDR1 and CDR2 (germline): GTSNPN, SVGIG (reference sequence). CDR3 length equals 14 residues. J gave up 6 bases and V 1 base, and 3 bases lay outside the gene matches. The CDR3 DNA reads TGTGCCTGGAGTGCCGGGACAGGGGTTCAGCCCCAGCATTTT. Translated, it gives CAWSAGTGVQPQHF.

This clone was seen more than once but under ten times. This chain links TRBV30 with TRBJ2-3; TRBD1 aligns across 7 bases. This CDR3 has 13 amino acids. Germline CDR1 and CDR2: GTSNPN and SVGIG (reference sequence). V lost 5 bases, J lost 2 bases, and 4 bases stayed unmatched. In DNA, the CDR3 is TGTGCCTGGGACAGGGATTACACAGATACGCAGTATTTT. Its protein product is CAWDRDYTDTQYF.

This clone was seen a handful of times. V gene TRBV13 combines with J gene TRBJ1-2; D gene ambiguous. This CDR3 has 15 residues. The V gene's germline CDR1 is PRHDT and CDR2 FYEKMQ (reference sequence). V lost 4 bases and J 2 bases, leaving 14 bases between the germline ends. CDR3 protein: CASSWVDKENYGYTF. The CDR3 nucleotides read TGTGCCAGCAGCTGGGTCGATAAGGAAAACTATGGCTACACCTTC.

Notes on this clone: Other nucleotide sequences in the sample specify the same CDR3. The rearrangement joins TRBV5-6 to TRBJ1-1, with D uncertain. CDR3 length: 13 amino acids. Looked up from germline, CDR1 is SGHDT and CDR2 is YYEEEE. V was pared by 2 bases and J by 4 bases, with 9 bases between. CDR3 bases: TGTGCCAGCAGCTTAGGATGGGGCACTGAAGCTTTCTTT. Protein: CASSLGWGTEAFF.

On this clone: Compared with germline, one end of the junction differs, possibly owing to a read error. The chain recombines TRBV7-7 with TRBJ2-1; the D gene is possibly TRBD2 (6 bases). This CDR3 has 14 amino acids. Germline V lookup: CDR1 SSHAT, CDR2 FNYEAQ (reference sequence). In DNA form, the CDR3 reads TGTGCTAGCAGCTTTGTGGAGGGTTCCAATGAGCAGTTCTTC. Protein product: CASSFVEGSNEQFF.

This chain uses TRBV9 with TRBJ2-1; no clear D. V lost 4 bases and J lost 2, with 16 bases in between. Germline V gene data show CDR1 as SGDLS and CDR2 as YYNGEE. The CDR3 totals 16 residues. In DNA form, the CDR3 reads TGTGCCAGCAGCCTTTTGGGGTCATTTCCCTACAATGAGCAGTTCTTC. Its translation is CASSLLGSFPYNEQFF.

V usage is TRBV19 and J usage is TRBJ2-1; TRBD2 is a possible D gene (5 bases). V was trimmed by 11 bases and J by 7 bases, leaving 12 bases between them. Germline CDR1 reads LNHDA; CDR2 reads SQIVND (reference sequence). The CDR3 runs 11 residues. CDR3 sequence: CASTSGNEQFF. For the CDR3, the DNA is TGTGCCTCTACCTCGGGGAATGAGCAGTTCTTC.

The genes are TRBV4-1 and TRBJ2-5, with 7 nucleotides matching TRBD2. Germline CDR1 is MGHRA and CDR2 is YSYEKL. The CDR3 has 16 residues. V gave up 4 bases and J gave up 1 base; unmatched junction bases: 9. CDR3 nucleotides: TGCGCCAGCAGCCTCGCGCCCAGGACTAGCCAAGAGACCCAGTACTTC. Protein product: CASSLAPRTSQETQYF.

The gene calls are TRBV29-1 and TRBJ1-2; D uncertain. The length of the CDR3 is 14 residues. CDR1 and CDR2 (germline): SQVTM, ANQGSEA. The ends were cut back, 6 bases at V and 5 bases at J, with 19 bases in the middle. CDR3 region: CSVRVADGPYGYTF. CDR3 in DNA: TGCAGCGTCAGAGTGGCAGATGGCCCTTATGGCTACACCTTC.

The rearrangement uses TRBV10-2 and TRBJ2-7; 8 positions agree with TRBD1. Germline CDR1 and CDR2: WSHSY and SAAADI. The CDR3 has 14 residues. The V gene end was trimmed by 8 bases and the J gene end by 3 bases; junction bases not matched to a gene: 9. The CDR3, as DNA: TGCGCCAGCGCGTGGGGGACAGGAAACTACGAGCAGTACTTC. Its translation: CASAWGTGNYEQYF.

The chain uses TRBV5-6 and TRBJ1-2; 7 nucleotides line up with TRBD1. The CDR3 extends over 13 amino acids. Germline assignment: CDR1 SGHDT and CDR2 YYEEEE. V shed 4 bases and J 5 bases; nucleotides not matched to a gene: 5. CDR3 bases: TGTGCCAGCAGCCCACAGGGGTTGTATGGCTACACCTTC. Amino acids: CASSPQGLYGYTF.

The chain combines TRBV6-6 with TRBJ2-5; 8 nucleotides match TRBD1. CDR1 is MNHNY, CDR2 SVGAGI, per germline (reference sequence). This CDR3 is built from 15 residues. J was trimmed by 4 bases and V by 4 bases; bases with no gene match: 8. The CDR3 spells CASSWGRGPSETQYF. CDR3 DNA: TGTGCCAGCAGTTGGGGCAGGGGGCCCTCAGAGACCCAGTACTTC.

CDR3 sequence reads: CASSSPTSGGYYEQYF. Here the CDR3 DNA reads TGTGCCAGCAGCTCGCCGACTAGCGGGGGGTATTACGAGCAGTACTTC. The chain combines TRBV11-2 with TRBJ2-7, with 13 bases fitting TRBD2. The CDR3 runs 16 residues. J gave up 4 bases and V 4 bases, and 7 bases lay outside the gene matches. The germline CDR1 and CDR2 sequences are SGHAT and FQNNGV.

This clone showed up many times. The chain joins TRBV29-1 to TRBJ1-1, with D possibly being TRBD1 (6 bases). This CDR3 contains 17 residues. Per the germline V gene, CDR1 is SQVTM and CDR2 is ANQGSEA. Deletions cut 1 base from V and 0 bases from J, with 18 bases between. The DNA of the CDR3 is TGCAGCGTTGAAGCGGTAGGGACAAGCCATGTGAACACTGAAGCTTTCTTT. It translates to CSVEAVGTSHVNTEAFF.

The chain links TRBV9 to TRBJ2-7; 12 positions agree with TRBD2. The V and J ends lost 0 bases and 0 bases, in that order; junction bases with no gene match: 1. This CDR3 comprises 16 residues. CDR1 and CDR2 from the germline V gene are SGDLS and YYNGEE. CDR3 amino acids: CASSVGLAGASYEQYF. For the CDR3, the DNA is TGTGCCAGCAGCGTAGGACTAGCGGGGGCCTCCTACGAGCAGTACTTC. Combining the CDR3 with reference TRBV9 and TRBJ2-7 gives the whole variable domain DSGVTQTPKHLITATGQRVTLRCSPRSGDLSVYWYQQSLDQGLQFLIQYYNGEERAKGNILERFSAQQFPDLHSELNLSSLELGDSALYFCASSVGLAGASYEQYFGPGTRLTVT.

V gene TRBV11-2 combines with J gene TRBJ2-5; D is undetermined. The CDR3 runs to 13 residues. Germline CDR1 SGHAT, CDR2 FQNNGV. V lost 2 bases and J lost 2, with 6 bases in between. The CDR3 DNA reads TGTGCCAGCAGCTTAACCTTACAAGAGACCCAGTACTTC. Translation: CASSLTLQETQYF.

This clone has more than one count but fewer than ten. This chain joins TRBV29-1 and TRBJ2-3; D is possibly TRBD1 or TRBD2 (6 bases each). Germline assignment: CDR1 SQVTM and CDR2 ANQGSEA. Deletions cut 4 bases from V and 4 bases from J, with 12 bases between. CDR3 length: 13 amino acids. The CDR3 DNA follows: TGCAGCGTTGTAGGGGGGCCCTCAGATACGCAGTATTTT. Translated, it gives CSVVGGPSDTQYF.